These 14 T cell receptor beta chains were all obtained from the same sample, sequenced in a study of T cell responses to AZD1222 COVID-19 vaccine. The method was immunoSEQ multiplex PCR; TCRdb's version includes in-frame clones alone and lacks a portion of them. Among under 200,000 clones listed, approximately 92% were seen once. This specimen consisted of peripheral blood, obtained 28 days after the second dose of the MenACWY control vaccine. Receptors were obtained from an adult who received the MenACWY meningococcal vaccine as a control.

The chain couples TRBV7-2 to TRBJ2-2, with TRBD1 matching 8 bases. The CDR3 runs to 15 residues. Germline CDR1 SGHTA, CDR2 FQGNSA. V was clipped by 4 bases and J by 4 bases; unmatched bases: 5. CDR3 loop: CASSSQGALTGELFF. The CDR3 DNA reads as TGTGCCAGCAGCTCCCAGGGGGCGCTCACCGGGGAGCTGTTTTTT.

The chain joins TRBV9 to TRBJ2-2; D ambiguous. The length of the CDR3 is 13 residues. Trimming left V 4 bases short and J 6 bases short, with 10 bases between. Per the germline V gene, CDR1 is SGDLS and CDR2 is YYNGEE. This CDR3 is CASSPRQAGELFF. CDR3 nucleotide sequence: TGTGCCAGCAGCCCCAGACAAGCCGGGGAGCTGTTTTTT.

This clone showed up just a few times. The rearrangement joins TRBV7-2 to TRBJ1-1, with TRBD1 matching 7 bases. V dropped 2 bases and J dropped 6; count of bases not matched to a gene: 6. Per germline, CDR1 SGHTA and CDR2 FQGNSA. This CDR3 comprises 14 residues. In nucleotides, the CDR3 is TGTGCCAGCAGCTTAAGACAGGGAAGACCTGAAGCTTTCTTT. This sequence encodes CASSLRQGRPEAFF.

The V call is TRBV15, the J call TRBJ1-1; possibly TRBD1 for D (5 bases). This CDR3 region has 13 residues. V lost 9 bases and J lost 2, with 13 bases in between. The V gene's germline CDR1 is LNHNV and CDR2 YYDKDF (reference sequence). The CDR3 loop reads CATSGLLNTEAFF. The CDR3 DNA is TGTGCCACGTCGGGGCTTTTAAACACTGAAGCTTTCTTT.

The V call is TRBV7-6, the J call TRBJ2-1; 9 bases align to TRBD1. Germline V gene sequence: CDR1 SGHVS, CDR2 FNYEAQ. V was pared by 4 bases and J by 4 bases, with 5 bases of the junction left unmatched. The CDR3 has 15 residues. CDR3 DNA sequence: TGTGCCAGCAGCTCAACAGGGGGCGAGTACAATGAGCAGTTCTTC. It specifies CASSSTGGEYNEQFF. Drawing the rest from reference TRBV7-6 and TRBJ2-1, the complete variable domain is GAGVSQSPRYKVTKRGQDVALRCDPISGHVSLYWYRQALGQGPEFLTYFNYEAQQDKSGLPNDRFSAERPEGSISTLTIQRTEQRDSAMYRCASSSTGGEYNEQFFGPGTRLTVL.

The CDR3 nucleotides read TGTGCCATCAGTAGGTCAGGGGGCACTGAAGCTTTCTTT. Protein: CAISRSGGTEAFF. The chain combines TRBV10-3 with TRBJ1-1; TRBD1 agrees at 7 bases. CDR1 ENHRY and CDR2 SYGVKD come from the germline V gene. V was pared by 5 bases and J by 4 bases, with 4 bases of the junction left unmatched. This CDR3 spans 13 amino acids.

CDR3 DNA sequence: TGCAGCGTTGCTGGAGGGGGAGCTAACTATGGCTACACCTTC. Its translation: CSVAGGGANYGYTF. The chain recombines TRBV29-1 with TRBJ1-2; a possible D gene is TRBD1 (6 bases). The CDR3 loop spans 14 amino acids. The germline CDR1 and CDR2 sequences are SQVTM and ANQGSEA. Trimming took 4 bases from V and 0 from J, leaving 12 bases between them.

The V and J genes are TRBV2 and TRBJ1-5, with 8 bases identical to TRBD1. The J segment lost 2 bases and the V segment lost 5 bases, leaving 5 bases of the junction unmatched. Germline CDR1 reads SNHLY; CDR2 reads FYNNEI. CDR3 length equals 15 residues. The CDR3 coding sequence is TGTGCCAGCAGTCCCACAGGGGGTGGCAATCAGCCCCAGCATTTT. Its protein product is CASSPTGGGNQPQHF.

This chain uses TRBV7-2 with TRBJ1-6; D is perhaps TRBD1 (5 bases). The CDR3 sequence is 16 residues long. Trimming shortened V by 1 base and J by 7 bases, and 14 bases separated the two germline ends. Germline V gives CDR1 SGHTA, CDR2 FQGNSA. The chain's CDR3 is CASSLDGHRQNSPLHF. The CDR3 DNA is TGTGCCAGCAGCTTAGACGGCCACAGACAGAATTCACCCCTCCACTTT.

V gene TRBV18 combines with J gene TRBJ1-6, with D uncertain. From germline, CDR1 is KGHSH and CDR2 LQKENI. V was cut by 1 base and J by 5 bases, with 9 bases left in between. The CDR3 runs 15 residues. Written as DNA, the CDR3 is TGTGCCAGCTCACCACTGGGTGAAGATAATTCACCCCTCCACTTT. Amino acids: CASSPLGEDNSPLHF.

This clone was counted once. This chain uses TRBV7-9 with TRBJ2-4; no clear D. CDR1 is SEHNR, CDR2 FQNEAQ, per germline (reference sequence). V lost 5 bases to trimming and J lost 7 bases, with 18 bases between them. CDR3 size: 15 residues. The CDR3 coding sequence is TGTGCCAGCAGCCCCCCGACCTCCCAGCTTAACATTCAGTACTTC. Translating gives CASSPPTSQLNIQYF.

V is TRBV6-1 and J is TRBJ2-3, with no clear D. In germline, CDR1 is MNHNS, CDR2 SASEGT. The CDR3 sequence is 15 residues long. V was trimmed by 2 bases and J by 2 bases, leaving 11 bases between them. CDR3 amino acids: CASSEIGHSTDTQYF. The CDR3 bases are TGTGCCAGCAGTGAAATCGGCCATTCCACAGATACGCAGTATTTT.

The chain employs TRBV9 and TRBJ2-1, with 15 bases lining up with TRBD2. The CDR3 is 19 residues long. Per germline, CDR1 SGDLS and CDR2 YYNGEE. The V gene end was trimmed by 0 bases and the J gene end by 2 bases; junction bases not matched to a gene: 6. The CDR3 loop is CASSVVGLAGGGPYNEQFF. In DNA form, the CDR3 reads TGTGCCAGCAGCGTAGTGGGACTAGCGGGAGGTGGGCCCTACAATGAGCAGTTCTTC.

The V call is TRBV5-4, the J call TRBJ2-2; 9 nucleotides align to TRBD1. This CDR3 is 16 amino acids long. Unmatched junction bases numbered 4, after V lost 4 bases and J lost 0 bases. From germline, CDR1 is SGHNT and CDR2 YYREEE (reference sequence). CDR3 region: CASSGTGFANTGELFF. DNA for the CDR3: TGTGCCAGCAGCGGGACAGGGTTCGCGAACACCGGGGAGCTGTTTTTT.